The T cell receptor beta chain under discussion was sequenced for a study of cytomegalovirus exposure and HLA in healthy donors (dated by TCRdb to the late 2010s). With respect to the entire study: An earlier analysis of about 560 of the donors reported around 280 Gb of sequence data and around 100 million unique TCR beta sequences obtained from about 170 million T cells. Typing coverage varied by locus: roughly 620-640 donors for A, B, C, DRB1 and DQB1; approximately 520 for DQA1; 606 for DPA1; approximately 450 for DPB1. HLA typing included class I and class II loci at four-digit resolution. The study aimed to test whether cataloging public T cell receptors could reveal signatures of past pathogen exposure. Rather than drawing on any new phenotypic data, the later analysis identified candidate immune exposures from TCR beta sequences and the way those sequences occurred across donors. The study used immunosequencing to profile the T cell repertoires of 670 or so subjects and linked those repertoires to cytomegalovirus serostatus. All discovery cohort repertoires had been generated using a single sequencing platform. An earlier analysis of some 500 of the donors used high-throughput TCR beta sequencing to judge whether each TCR beta V gene segment behaved as functional or pseudogenic. In addition to the first cohort of about 650 subjects, a separate validation cohort of 120 different subjects was used. An early release that covered fewer than 750 HLA-typed donors contained 250 to 350 gigabases of sequencing data and tens of millions of unique TCR sequences. A later genetic analysis took genome-wide SNP genotypes for about 55% of the 666 donors and used that subset as a discovery cohort. Donor age, sex, ethnicity and CMV serostatus were compiled together with the repertoire data. Across some 400 genotyped donors of the cohort, an average of about 240,000 unique TCR beta nucleotide sequences per donor were sequenced, and 15% to 20% of those sequences were non-productive. Among the roughly 380 genotyped donors, around 81% belonged to the genetic ancestry cluster associated with self-reported Caucasian donors. Roughly 5 DR-DQ haplotypes were treated as single units for association and clustering because of strong linkage in the cohort. In a later analysis, previously published TCR beta repertoires from 670 or so donors were re-analyzed and high-resolution HLA genotyping was added so that TCR occurrence patterns could be studied. High-throughput TCR immunosequencing, statistical association of individual TCRs with disease status, and machine learning were combined to predict cytomegalovirus infection status. The study at large found these results: Three of the identified cytomegalovirus-associated TCR beta chains were confirmed in vitro to be specific for cytomegalovirus antigens. A further reported finding was that TCR beta sequences accurately predicted the HLA-A and HLA-B alleles for most subjects in the first cohort. In a later genetic analysis, fewer N-insertions in productive TCRs were reported among donors in an Asian-associated ancestry cluster than the roughly 640-donor mean. In a later analysis, several top co-occurrence clusters were reported to appear linked to parvovirus B19, influenza, CMV and Epstein-Barr virus. The classifier was reported to diagnose cytomegalovirus status with high specificity and sensitivity in both the original cohort and the validation cohort. In a later analysis, most CMV-associated TCR beta chains were found to appear HLA-restricted, with HLA associations seemingly driven largely by CMV exposure. The only immune exposure information available for the cohort was CMV serostatus. Sequencing depth was assumed to be roughly uniform across donors in the presence/absence analyses, though that assumption may not hold. The authors suggested that the approach could potentially be extended to other disease states and immunological phenotypes. In a later genetic analysis, a missense DCLRE1C variant was associated with V-gene and J-gene trimming of TCR beta chains, and the association was replicated in an independent cohort. Because counts were too low, about 18 rarely observed V segments, including chromosome 9 orphons, were excluded from the earlier analysis of 587 of the donors. In the study, some 160 TCR beta chains were listed as associated with cytomegalovirus. In an earlier analysis of more than 450 of the donors, most TCR beta V segments were observed in productive rearrangements about 87% or about 30% of the time, broadly matching IMGT annotations. Because some donors lacked HLA typing at each locus, the association tests relied only on the typed subset. A cluster of highly shared sequence variants was judged likely to be a technical artifact of the sequencing pipeline. Because the 87-base-pair reads could not distinguish some IMGT-functional V segments, including TRBV6-2 and TRBV6-3, those segments were excluded. When HLA alleles, especially DR and DQ, strongly co-occurred, TCR associations were difficult to assign to individual alleles. In a later analysis, TCR association rates were found to vary across HLA loci, with the most associated TCRs seen for DRB1 alleles and the fewest for HLA-C alleles. Specific HLA alleles were associated with 15,000 to 20,000 TCR beta sequences at a false discovery rate of 0.05 in a later analysis. Correlated functional status among segregating V segments might be attributable to linkage disequilibrium, but an unknown experimental factor could not be ruled out. In this cohort, only TCR beta chains were sequenced, and detectable features were limited by the absence of alpha or paired-chain data. Across donors, most TCR sequences were observed very rarely, whereas some public TCRs were present in many individuals. In a later analysis, HLA-associated TCR beta chains were found to be more clonally expanded and to have lower generation probabilities than equally common non-associated chains.

Inclusive of the bounding cysteine and phenylalanine, the CDR3 is 15 residues long. The read is trimmed to its CDR3 DNA, 45 bases read in frame from base 1. The germline V gene encodes CDR1 LNHDA and CDR2 SQIVND (reference sequence). V is clipped by 5 bases and J by 5 bases, and the sequence between their germline boundaries is 18 bases long. Library preparation used the immunoSEQ multiplex PCR assay. For the multiplex PCR, a mixture combining 60 forward primers for TCR Vbeta segments and 13 reverse primers for TCR Jbeta segments was used. The CDR3 region of rearranged TCR beta genes was amplified from genomic DNA by a multiplex PCR assay. The Illumina HiSeq System was used to sequence the amplified TCR beta libraries as 87-base-pair reads. On the authors' methods: A later analysis tallied 75 million to 85 million unique TCR beta chains across the roughly 610 repertoires, and some 12 million of those chains were shared by two or more donors. To remove PCR and sequencing errors, raw reads were error-corrected and collapsed into unique sequences using a nearest-neighbor algorithm that merged closely related sequences. Alignment of CDR3 sequences to IMGT reference sequences was used to assign V, D and J gene segments. For a sequence to be retained, a match of at least six nucleotides to both a V gene segment and a J gene segment was required. A rearrangement was called productive if the CDR3 had no stop codons and remained in frame with V and J, and every other rearrangement was called non-productive. Following IMGT convention, CDR3 was defined as the stretch from the second conserved V-encoded cysteine to the conserved J-encoded phenylalanine. The earlier analysis of a few hundred of the donors excluded sequences that lacked an unambiguous match to a single V gene segment. In an earlier analysis of approximately 590 of the donors, a V segment was called functional when productive rearrangements were above 56.7%, and segregating when the standard deviation between donors exceeded 5%. A statistical classification framework was built to diagnose cytomegalovirus status from the catalog of TCR beta chain sequences. In a later analysis, V and J genes were assigned by comparing TCR nucleotide sequences against IMGT/GENE-DB human TR gene sequences. The TCRdist pipeline was used in a later analysis to assign CDR3 sequences and most-parsimonious VDJ recombination scenarios. In a later analysis, each TCR beta chain was defined by its CDR3 amino acid sequence together with its V-gene family, and reads without a unique V-gene family were excluded. In a later analysis, around 650 highly shared, low-generation-probability nucleotide sequences were removed to address suspected cross-contamination and a sequencing artifact. A later analysis calculated a clonal expansion index for each public chain from normalized within-repertoire ranks of inferred template counts. In a later analysis, generation probabilities were computed using a VDJ recombination model fitted to out-of-frame rearrangements, and the results were checked against IGoR. In a later analysis, TCR-TCR, TCR-HLA and TCR-CMV co-occurrence was scored with hypergeometric tests, and a repertoire-size bias correction was applied to TCR pairs. False discovery rates were estimated in a later analysis by permuting HLA or CMV assignments 20 times. In a later analysis, co-occurring TCRs were grouped using DBSCAN, with TCRdist sequence similarity added in when clustering inside HLA-allele-positive subsets. For co-occurrence clustering, repertoires with fewer than 30,000 or more than 120,000 public chains were excluded, along with about five repertoires with anomalous nucleotide sharing. TCRdb limited this immuneACCESS table to in-frame rearrangements with V and J called. A share of clones is missing; checked studies link under half to unresolved V genes, and the rest is unexplained. The D gene and trimming were derived from the DNA, and the V and J assignments and clone size from that table. Here the sample has under 300,000 clones; around two thirds occur a single time. In total, the top ten clones hold 2% to 2.5% of the sample.

For this clone: No antigen is known for it. No much larger clone is present one base from it, and per-base qualities are unavailable.

The cohort was made up of approximately 670 healthy bone marrow donors. Cohort members were all nominally healthy when sampled, although unrecorded immune exposures were likely present. The donor was CMV seronegative and belonged to the group of roughly 330 seronegative cohort members. A peripheral blood sample was provided by each donor, and peripheral blood mononuclear cells were used for TCR beta sequencing. The Qiagen DNeasy Blood Extraction Kit was used to extract genomic DNA from the blood cell samples. Material for sequencing was PBMCs. Rearrangement joined TRBV19 to TRBJ1-1; no D gene can be assigned with confidence. This clonotype was sampled from a female donor in good health and CMV-seronegative. The CDR3 loop reads CASSAYEGGGTEAFF. In nucleotides, the sequence is TGTGCCAGTAGTGCATATGAGGGTGGCGGGACTGAAGCTTTCTTT.